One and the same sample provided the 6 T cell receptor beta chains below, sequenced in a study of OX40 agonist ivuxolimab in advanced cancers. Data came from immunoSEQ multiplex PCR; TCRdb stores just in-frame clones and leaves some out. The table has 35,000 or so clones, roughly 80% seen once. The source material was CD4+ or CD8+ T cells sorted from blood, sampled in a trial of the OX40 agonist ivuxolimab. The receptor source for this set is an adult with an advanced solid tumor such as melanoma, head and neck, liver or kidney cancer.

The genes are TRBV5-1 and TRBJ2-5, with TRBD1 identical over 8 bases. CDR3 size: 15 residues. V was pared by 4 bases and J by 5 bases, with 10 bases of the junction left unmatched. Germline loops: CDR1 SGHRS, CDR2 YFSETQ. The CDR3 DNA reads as TGCGCCAGCAGCACAGGAAGGACAGGGAGCGAGACCCAGTACTTC. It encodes CASSTGRTGSETQYF.

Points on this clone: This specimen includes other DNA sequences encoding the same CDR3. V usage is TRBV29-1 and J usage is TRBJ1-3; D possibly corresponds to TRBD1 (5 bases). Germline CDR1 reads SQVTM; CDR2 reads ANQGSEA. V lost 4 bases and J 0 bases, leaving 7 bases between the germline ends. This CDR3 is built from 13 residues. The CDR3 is CSVVGGSGNTIYF. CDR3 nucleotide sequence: TGCAGCGTTGTGGGGGGCTCTGGAAACACCATATATTTT.

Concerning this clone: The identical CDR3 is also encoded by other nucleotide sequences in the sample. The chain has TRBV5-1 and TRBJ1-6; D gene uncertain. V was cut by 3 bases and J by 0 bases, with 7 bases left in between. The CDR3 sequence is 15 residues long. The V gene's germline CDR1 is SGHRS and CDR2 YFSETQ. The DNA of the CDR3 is TGCGCCAGCAGCTCAAAGAGCTCCTATAATTCACCCCTCCACTTT. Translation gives CASSSKSSYNSPLHF.

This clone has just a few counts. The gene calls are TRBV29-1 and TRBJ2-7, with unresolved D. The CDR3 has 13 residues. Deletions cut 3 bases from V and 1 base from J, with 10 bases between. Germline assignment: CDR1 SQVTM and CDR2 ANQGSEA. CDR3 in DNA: TGCAGCGTTGATCTGCCAGGTTCCTACGAGCAGTACTTC. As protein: CSVDLPGSYEQYF.

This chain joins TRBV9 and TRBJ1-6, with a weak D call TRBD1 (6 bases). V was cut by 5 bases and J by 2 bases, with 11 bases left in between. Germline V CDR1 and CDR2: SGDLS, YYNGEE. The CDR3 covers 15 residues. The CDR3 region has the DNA TGTGCCAGCAGACAGGAGGGGGCCTATAATTCACCCCTCCACTTT. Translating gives CASRQEGAYNSPLHF.

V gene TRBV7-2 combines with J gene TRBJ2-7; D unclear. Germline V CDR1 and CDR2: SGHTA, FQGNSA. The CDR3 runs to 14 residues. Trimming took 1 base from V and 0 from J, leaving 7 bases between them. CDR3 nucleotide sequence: TGTGCCAGCAGCTTAGTGGTCAACTCCTACGAGCAGTACTTC. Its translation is CASSLVVNSYEQYF.